This TCR beta chain is drawn from a study of molecular identifiers for immune sequencing clone quantification. The overall study: Sequencing covered four of five parts into which replicate RNA from around 20,000 or 100,000 naive CD8 cells was split. Whole-study findings and limits: Effector cells had over 98% of their molecules in clones above 20 RNA copies, while naive cells had under 1%.

This clonotype has ten or more counts. As yet, its antigen is unknown. Sequencing libraries of naive CD8 cells derived from roughly 20,000 to 1,000,000 sorted cells with 10%, 30% or 50% RNA. The sorting of naive CD8 T cells used the CD8+CD4-CCR7+CD45RA+ phenotype. From the PCR reads, TCRdb called clonotypes with MiXCR, one entry per CDR3 protein. The sample carries a few hundred thousand distinct CDR3 sequences, about 25% recorded once. J was trimmed by 0 bases and V by 5 bases; bases with no gene match: 7. The germline gives CDR1 SEHNR, CDR2 FQNEAQ (reference sequence). The CDR3 totals 16 residues. This clonotype originated in a human donor in good health. Some libraries in this study had Jurkat cell RNA spiked in. The V and J genes are TRBV7-9 and TRBJ2-3; 8 bases agree with TRBD1. Sequencing was done on a sample of naive CD8+ T cells from blood, with Jurkat cell RNA spiked in. The subset denotes: FACS-sorted CD8+CD4-CCR7+CD45RA+ naive T cells. Written as DNA, the CDR3 is TGTGCCAGCAGCACCAAACAGGGGGATAGCACAGATACGCAGTATTTT. Protein: CASSTKQGDSTDTQYF.